This record covers a single T cell receptor (beta chain). This clone occurred once. Its antigen is unknown. There are no base qualities to consult, and no much larger clone falls within one base. This entry belongs to a study of blood T cell repertoires in COVID-19 (dated by TCRdb to 2020 to 2021). Broadly, across the study: Collaborator samples came from the United States, Italy and Spain and covered acute and convalescent phases of COVID-19. HLA class I and class II types, where available, came from metadata supplied by the sample provider rather than from assay-based typing. Samples came from the ongoing ImmuneRACE study (first 160 participants) plus 1,254 subjects from 6 global collaborators. The prospective study material was composed of cDNA or gDNA derived from T cells, B-cell-depleted T cells, or PBMCs. Nearly every sample came with metadata listing a de-identified subject ID, COVID-19 status, age in years and sex. Subjects who had been exposed to COVID-19, were actively infected with it, or had recovered from it provided the deeply sampled blood TCRbeta repertoires that made up the dataset. The repertoires were made available in a free public database intended to serve as a resource for research on the immune response to SARS-CoV-2.

General conclusions and limits of the study: The amount of clinical and demographic metadata varied by source and participant and was provided uncurated.

The immunoSEQ Assay, a bias-controlled multiplex PCR, was used to amplify TCRbeta CDR3 regions from genomic DNA. The original methods were these. The number of nucleated cells in each sample was estimated from the amplification of reference gene primers within the assay. To quantify the absolute abundance of each unique TCRbeta CDR3 rearrangement, sequence reads were collapsed and filtered. For each sample, productive Simpson clonality was calculated as the square root of Simpson's diversity index across productive rearrangements. TCRdb stores this immuneACCESS table with in-frame sequences only. Part of the clones is absent; in the studies checked, under half of the shortfall reflects unresolved V genes, and no reason is known for the rest. V and J calls and clone size are as listed in that table; D and trimming were resolved from the DNA. This sample has 63,000 or so clones in its table, and 81% of those were observed once. In total, the top ten clones hold around a tenth of the sample.

Collaborating institutions collected whole blood in K2EDTA tubes following their own protocols. For TCRbeta analysis, collaborators shipped samples as frozen whole blood, isolated PBMCs, or DNA extracted from either of those sample types. At the junction V is shortened by 6 bases and J by 4 bases; bases outside the gene matches: 10. Via the germline V gene, CDR1 is MNHEY and CDR2 SVGEGT. From its cysteine to its phenylalanine, the CDR3 spans 16 amino acids. The read is trimmed to its CDR3 DNA, 48 bases read in frame from base 1. Material: peripheral blood. The sequence joins TRBV6-2 or TRBV6-3 to TRBJ1-3; 9 nucleotides in the junction match TRBD1. The sequence came from a human donor in a cohort sampled during active COVID-19. The DNA is TGTGCCAGCAGCCGTAACAGGGGGCGGCGCGGAAACACCATATATTTT. Its protein product is CASSRNRGRRGNTIYF.